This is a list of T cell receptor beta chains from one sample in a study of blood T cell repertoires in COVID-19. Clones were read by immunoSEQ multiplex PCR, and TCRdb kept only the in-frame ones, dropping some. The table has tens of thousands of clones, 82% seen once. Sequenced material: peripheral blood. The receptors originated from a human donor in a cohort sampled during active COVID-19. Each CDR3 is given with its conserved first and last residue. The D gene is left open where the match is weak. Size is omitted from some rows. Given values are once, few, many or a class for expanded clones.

cdr3_nt: TGCGCCAGCAGCCTGGGGTTAGGGGTACCCCAAGAGACCCAGTACTTC
cdr3_aa: CASSLGLGVPQETQYF
v_call: TRBV5-1
clone_size: NA
d_call: NA
j_call: TRBJ2-5

cdr3_nt: TGTGCCAGCAGCTTGGCGGACAATGAGCAGTTCTTC
cdr3_aa: CASSLADNEQFF
v_call: TRBV7-2
clone_size: few
d_call: NA
j_call: TRBJ2-1

cdr3_nt: TGTGCCAGCAGCTTGGCCGGGGGGACTAGCCTGGAGACCCAGTACTTC
cdr3_aa: CASSLAGGTSLETQYF
v_call: TRBV5-4
clone_size: NA
d_call: TRBD2
j_call: TRBJ2-5

cdr3_nt: TGTGCCAGCAGCTTGAGGACTAGCTACTCAGATACGCAGTATTTT
cdr3_aa: CASSLRTSYSDTQYF
v_call: TRBV5-4
clone_size: NA
d_call: TRBD2
j_call: TRBJ2-3

cdr3_nt: TGTGCCAGCAGTCGCGCAGGGGTTAATCAAGAGACCCAGTACTTC
cdr3_aa: CASSRAGVNQETQYF
v_call: TRBV2
clone_size: NA
d_call: NA
j_call: TRBJ2-5

cdr3_nt: TGTGCCTGGAGTGCGGGGATGAACACTGAAGCTTTCTTT
cdr3_aa: CAWSAGMNTEAFF
v_call: TRBV30
clone_size: few
d_call: NA
j_call: TRBJ1-1

cdr3_nt: TGTGCCTGGACGACAGGGATAAGCTCTGGGGCCAACGTCCTGACTTTC
cdr3_aa: CAWTTGISSGANVLTF
v_call: TRBV30
clone_size: NA
d_call: TRBD1
j_call: TRBJ2-6

cdr3_nt: TGTGCCAGCAGCTTAGGGACTGGCCCCTACGAGCAGTACTTC
cdr3_aa: CASSLGTGPYEQYF
v_call: TRBV13
clone_size: NA
d_call: NA
j_call: TRBJ2-7

cdr3_nt: TGCAGCGTTGAAGATCTAGTAAACCATGGCTACACCTTC
cdr3_aa: CSVEDLVNHGYTF
v_call: TRBV29-1
clone_size: NA
d_call: NA
j_call: TRBJ1-2

cdr3_nt: TGTGCCAGCAGCTCCCGTGACTGGCCCTACGAGCAGTACTTC
cdr3_aa: CASSSRDWPYEQYF
v_call: TRBV7-6
clone_size: NA
d_call: NA
j_call: TRBJ2-7

cdr3_nt: TGTGCCAGCAGCCCCCGAAGCGGGGGGGCCTACGAGCAGTACTTC
cdr3_aa: CASSPRSGGAYEQYF
v_call: TRBV5-4
clone_size: NA
d_call: TRBD2
j_call: TRBJ2-7

cdr3_nt: TGTGCCAGCAGCCTGCCAGATGTAAATTCACCCCTCCACTTT
cdr3_aa: CASSLPDVNSPLHF
v_call: TRBV3-1/TRBV3-2
clone_size: NA
d_call: NA
j_call: TRBJ1-6

cdr3_nt: TGCGCCAGCAGCCCCTCTAGCGGGGGGGGTACCTACGAGCAGTACTTC
cdr3_aa: CASSPSSGGGTYEQYF
v_call: TRBV5-1
clone_size: NA
d_call: TRBD2
j_call: TRBJ2-7

cdr3_nt: TGTGCCAGCAGCGGATCTAGCGGGGGTCCCACAGATACGCAGTATTTT
cdr3_aa: CASSGSSGGPTDTQYF
v_call: TRBV7-2
clone_size: NA
d_call: TRBD2
j_call: TRBJ2-3

cdr3_nt: TGTGCCAGCAGCTTTACCGGGACAGGGTATGGCTACACCTTC
cdr3_aa: CASSFTGTGYGYTF
v_call: TRBV5-4
clone_size: NA
d_call: TRBD1
j_call: TRBJ1-2

cdr3_nt: TGTGCCAGCTCACAACTATCTGGGGCCAACGTCCTGACTTTC
cdr3_aa: CASSQLSGANVLTF
v_call: TRBV18
clone_size: few
d_call: NA
j_call: TRBJ2-6

cdr3_nt: TGTGCCAGCTCACCAGAGAGTTTAGTCTCTGGAAACACCATATATTTT
cdr3_aa: CASSPESLVSGNTIYF
v_call: TRBV18
clone_size: NA
d_call: NA
j_call: TRBJ1-3

cdr3_nt: TGTGCCAGCTCACCTAGCGGCGCGGGGGGAGGCTACGAGCAGTACTTC
cdr3_aa: CASSPSGAGGGYEQYF
v_call: TRBV18
clone_size: NA
d_call: TRBD2
j_call: TRBJ2-7

cdr3_nt: TGTGCCAGCAGTGTACGGACAGGGGGCGGGGGACCCTCTGGGGCCAACGTCCTGACTTTC
cdr3_aa: CASSVRTGGGGPSGANVLTF
v_call: TRBV6-1
clone_size: NA
d_call: TRBD1
j_call: TRBJ2-6

cdr3_nt: TGTGCCAGCAGTTACAAATCGGGACAGCCCTACGAGCAGTACTTC
cdr3_aa: CASSYKSGQPYEQYF
v_call: TRBV6-5
clone_size: NA
d_call: TRBD1
j_call: TRBJ2-7